The rows below give T cell receptor beta chains drawn from one sample of a study of blood T cell repertoires in COVID-19. Only in-frame clones appear in the TCRdb table, and some are missing; sequencing was by immunoSEQ multiplex PCR. The sample comprises about 340,000 clones, around 90% of which are singletons, and roughly 3.4% rests with the top ten. Specimen: peripheral blood. Source of these receptors: a woman aged 18-29 years who had recovered from COVID-19. Both conserved end residues are part of each CDR3. The D gene is left open where the match is weak. Rows may omit the clone size; those that give it use once, few, many or a size class.

>NA|TRBV28|TRBJ1-4|NA
TGTGCCAGCAGTTTAGGGGCCCCCGATTTAAAACTGTTTTTT
CASSLGAPDLKLFF
>NA|TRBV4-3|TRBJ2-1|NA
TGCGCCAGCAGCCGCCAGACTAACGATGAGCAGTTCTTC
CASSRQTNDEQFF
>TRBD1|TRBV6-5|TRBJ2-4|NA
TGTGCCAGCAGGCCAAACAGGGGTGCCAAAAACATTCAGTACTTC
CASRPNRGAKNIQYF
>TRBD2|TRBV4-3|TRBJ2-1|NA
TGCGCCAGCAGCCGGGGGACTAGCGGAGCTCTCAGCGAGCAGTTCTTC
CASSRGTSGALSEQFF
>TRBD2|TRBV6-5|TRBJ2-2|NA
TGTGCCAGCAGTTACTCCCCTAGCGGGAGTTCCGGGGAGCTGTTTTTT
CASSYSPSGSSGELFF
>NA|TRBV29-1|TRBJ2-2|once
TGCAGCGTTACTGGGGTGGGGACATCCGACACCGGGGAGCTGTTTTTT
CSVTGVGTSDTGELFF
>TRBD2|TRBV11-3|TRBJ2-3|many
TGTGCCAGCAGCTTAGGGACTAGCGGGACAGATACGCAGTATTTT
CASSLGTSGTDTQYF
>TRBD1|TRBV6-6|TRBJ1-2|NA
TGTGCCAACTGGGACAGCTATGGCTACACCTTC
CANWDSYGYTF
>NA|TRBV28|TRBJ2-3|NA
TGTGCCAGCAGTACCCGTTGGAGCGGGAGACAGGGTACGCAGTATTTT
CASSTRWSGRQGTQYF
>NA|TRBV6-5|TRBJ1-1|NA
TGTGCCAGCACGCGACTGGCCCAGCGGACTGAAGCTTTCTTT
CASTRLAQRTEAFF
>TRBD2|TRBV15|TRBJ2-1|NA
TGTGCCACCAGCAGAGGGGAGGGACTAGCGGCCCCTGAGCAGTTCTTC
CATSRGEGLAAPEQFF
>NA|TRBV5-1|TRBJ1-2|few
TGCGCCAGCAGCGACGGGGGGCAGGGAAGCTATGGCTACACCTTC
CASSDGGQGSYGYTF
>TRBD1|TRBV5-1|TRBJ1-1|NA
TGCGCCAGCAGTTTGACAGGGGGCATCACTGAAGCTTTCTTT
CASSLTGGITEAFF
>TRBD2|TRBV15|TRBJ2-2|NA
TGTGCCACCAGCAGGGGACTAGCGGTCAACACCGGGGAGCTGTTTTTT
CATSRGLAVNTGELFF
>NA|TRBV2|TRBJ1-2|NA
TGTGCCAGCAGTGCCTCGGTCGGTGGTTTGAATGAAGGCTACACCTTC
CASSASVGGLNEGYTF
>NA|TRBV28|TRBJ1-2|NA
TGTGCCAGCAGTTTAGGCGGCTATGGCTACACCTTC
CASSLGGYGYTF
>TRBD1|TRBV2|TRBJ2-5|NA
TGTGCCAGCAGTTTAGAGAGGGGGCATCAAGAGACCCAGTACTTC
CASSLERGHQETQYF
>NA|TRBV5-4|TRBJ1-1|NA
TGTGCCAGCAGCGAGAACAGAGCTGAAGCTTTCTTT
CASSENRAEAFF
>NA|TRBV24-1|TRBJ2-3|NA
TGTGCCACCAGCGACTTAGGCACAGATACGCAGTATTTT
CATSDLGTDTQYF
>TRBD1|TRBV19|TRBJ2-1|NA
TGTGCCAGTAGTATAGGGACAGGGTACTTGAAGGAGCAGTTCTTC
CASSIGTGYLKEQFF
>TRBD2|TRBV5-1|TRBJ2-3|NA
TGCGCCAGCAGCCCCCTATGGACTAGCGGGAGCACAGATACGCAGTATTTT
CASSPLWTSGSTDTQYF
>TRBD1|TRBV5-4|TRBJ2-3|NA
TGTGCCAGCAGCTTCGACAGGGGGCGATCAGATACGCAGTATTTT
CASSFDRGRSDTQYF
>TRBD1|TRBV29-1|TRBJ2-6|NA
TGCAGCGTTGGACAGGGCTCTGGGGCCAACGTCCTGACTTTC
CSVGQGSGANVLTF
>NA|TRBV5-1|TRBJ1-4|NA
TGCGCCAGCAGCTTCGGGACTTCGAATAATGAAAAACTGTTTTTT
CASSFGTSNNEKLFF
>NA|TRBV19|TRBJ2-2|NA
TGTGCCAGTACCACCCATGGCGGCGCGAACACCGGGGAGCTGTTTTTT
CASTTHGGANTGELFF
>TRBD1|TRBV25-1|TRBJ1-1|NA
TGTGCCAGCAGTGATTGGGGACAGGGGACCCGGAGCACTGAAGCTTTCTTT
CASSDWGQGTRSTEAFF
>NA|TRBV15|TRBJ1-2|NA
TGTGCCACCAGCAGAGGCCCCCGCCCGACGGGGGGTTATGGCTACACCTTC
CATSRGPRPTGGYGYTF
>TRBD1|TRBV4-3|TRBJ2-1|NA
TGCGCCAGCAGCCAAGATGGGGGACAGGTGTCCTACAATGAGCAGTTCTTC
CASSQDGGQVSYNEQFF
>TRBD2|TRBV10-3|TRBJ2-3|NA
TGTGCCATCAGTGAGAAAGGTAGCGGGAGGCGGTACACAGATACGCAGTATTTT
CAISEKGSGRRYTDTQYF
>NA|TRBV5-6|TRBJ1-2|once
TGTGCCAGCAGCCAGACAGGCCGCTATGGCTACACCTTC
CASSQTGRYGYTF
>NA|TRBV6-5|TRBJ1-2|NA
TGTGCCAGCAGATCCCTGGGGAGGGGTGGTGGCTACACCTTC
CASRSLGRGGGYTF
>NA|TRBV15|TRBJ2-3|NA
TGTGCCACCAGCAGAGATAGGGGAACTAGCACAGATACGCAGTATTTT
CATSRDRGTSTDTQYF
>NA|TRBV10-2|TRBJ1-2|NA
TGCGCCAGCAGTGAGTCCCCCCTAAACTATGGCTACACCTTC
CASSESPLNYGYTF
>TRBD1|TRBV11-2|TRBJ1-1|NA
TGTGCCAGCAGCTTCTCGACAGGGACCCTCACTGAAGCTTTCTTT
CASSFSTGTLTEAFF
>TRBD1|TRBV7-2|TRBJ1-2|NA
TGTGCCAGCAGCTTTGGTCCGGGACAGGCCCCGCGAGTGACCTTC
CASSFGPGQAPRVTF
>NA|TRBV9|TRBJ1-1|NA
TGTGCCAGCAGCGTTTCGGACAGTTCACATGCTGAAGCTTTCTTT
CASSVSDSSHAEAFF
>TRBD1|TRBV11-3|TRBJ2-5|NA
TGTGCCAGCAGCTTTGACAGGGGACTTCGGGAGACCCAGTACTTC
CASSFDRGLRETQYF
>NA|TRBV11-2|TRBJ2-1|NA
TGTGCCAGCAGCTTAAGGTTGGCAGGGGTCCATGAGCAGTTCTTC
CASSLRLAGVHEQFF
>NA|TRBV9|TRBJ2-2|NA
TGTGCCAGCAGCGTAAGCAGGTTGGGCACCGGGGAGCTGTTTTTT
CASSVSRLGTGELFF
>TRBD2|TRBV7-2|TRBJ2-5|NA
TGTGCCAGCAGCCTTAGCGGGGTAGAGACCCAGTACTTC
CASSLSGVETQYF
>NA|TRBV27|TRBJ2-2|NA
TGTGCCAGCAGTTTGAGGGACCGGGGGGCGGCCGGGGAGCTGTTTTTT
CASSLRDRGAAGELFF
>TRBD1|TRBV29-1|TRBJ1-1|NA
TGCAGCGTTGAAGACCGGGACAGGGCATATCACACTGAAGCTTTCTTT
CSVEDRDRAYHTEAFF
>NA|TRBV12-3/TRBV12-4|TRBJ1-2|NA
TGTGCCAGCAGCCGACAGAGCCGTGGCTACACCTTC
CASSRQSRGYTF
>TRBD2|TRBV5-4|TRBJ2-1|NA
TGTGCCAGCAGCTTGGCAGCGGGACCCTACAATGAGCAGTTCTTC
CASSLAAGPYNEQFF
>TRBD1|TRBV7-2|TRBJ1-1|NA
TGTGCCAGCAGCTCGTGGACAGGGGGCACTGAAGCTTTCTTT
CASSSWTGGTEAFF
>TRBD2|TRBV19|TRBJ2-3|few
TGTGCCAGTAGTATAGACCGACTAGCGGGAGACACAGATACGCAGTATTTT
CASSIDRLAGDTDTQYF
>NA|TRBV12-3/TRBV12-4|TRBJ1-2|NA
TGTGCCAGCAGTCCCGGGACTTCTAGTGGCTACACCTTC
CASSPGTSSGYTF
>NA|TRBV5-1|TRBJ2-1|NA
TGCGCCAGCAAATCCGGGACTCCGTACAATGAGCAGTTCTTC
CASKSGTPYNEQFF
>TRBD1|TRBV5-5|TRBJ2-1|few
TGTGCCAGCAGCGGGGAGGACAGGGATGGGGTTGAGCAGTTCTTC
CASSGEDRDGVEQFF
>NA|TRBV11-3|TRBJ2-2|once
TGTGCCAGCAGCCTCCGGGCAGGGGTGCGCGGGGAGCTGTTTTTT
CASSLRAGVRGELFF
>NA|TRBV7-2|TRBJ1-6|few
TGTGCCAGCAGCTTAGCGGGAGGGGGTAACTCCTATAATTCACCCCTCCACTTT
CASSLAGGGNSYNSPLHF
>NA|TRBV7-6|TRBJ1-5|NA
TGTGCCAGCAGCCCAGAAGTAGGAGGAGGGAATCAGCCCCAGCATTTT
CASSPEVGGGNQPQHF
>NA|TRBV3-1/TRBV3-2|TRBJ2-3|NA
TGTGCCAGCAAACGGCGGGGTACAGATACGCAGTATTTT
CASKRRGTDTQYF
>TRBD2|TRBV7-9|TRBJ2-3|NA
TGTGCCAGCAGCTTAGGGCGGGGGGAGGTGGATACGCAGTATTTT
CASSLGRGEVDTQYF
>NA|TRBV5-1|TRBJ1-5|NA
TGCGCCAGCAGCCCATTCACGGCAGGGGCAAGTTTTATTCAGCCCCAGCATTTT
CASSPFTAGASFIQPQHF